One and the same sample provided the 15 T cell receptor beta chains below, sequenced in a study of technical replicates of blood from a handful of donors. TCRdb's copy holds only in-frame clones and misses some; the assay was immunoSEQ multiplex PCR. The sample contains about 59,000 clones, just over 90% of which appear only once. The sample taken for sequencing was PBMCs. These receptors originate from a human donor in good health. Some clones in this sample may be carry-over from other donors' samples.

The chain has TRBV7-4 and TRBJ2-7; tentatively, D is TRBD2 (6 bases). Trimming left V 6 bases short and J 5 bases short, with 11 bases between. There are 12 residues in the CDR3. From germline, CDR1 is SGHVT and CDR2 SQSDAQ. The CDR3 DNA follows: TGTGCCAGCAGTAGCGGAGGGAACGAGCAGTACTTC. It is translated as CASSSGGNEQYF.

V is TRBV9 and J is TRBJ1-2; 12 bases match TRBD1. This CDR3 is 16 amino acids long. Per the germline V gene, CDR1 is SGDLS and CDR2 is YYNGEE. Trimming cost V 4 bases and J 7 bases; bases outside gene matches: 11. This CDR3 reads CASSPGGTGGAGGYTF. CDR3 sequence (DNA): TGTGCCAGCAGCCCAGGGGGGACAGGGGGCGCGGGTGGCTACACCTTC.

The table lists this clone with a count of one. The rearrangement joins TRBV2 to TRBJ1-5, with 7 bases identical to TRBD1. The J segment lost 7 bases and the V segment lost 4 bases, leaving 4 bases of the junction unmatched. The CDR3 has 13 amino acids. CDR1 is SNHLY and CDR2 is FYNNEI in the germline V gene. The CDR3 region has the DNA TGTGCCAGCAGTGGACAGGGTGGGCAGCCCCAGCATTTT. This gives the protein CASSGQGGQPQHF. Together with reference TRBV2 and TRBJ1-5, the CDR3 gives the full variable domain: EPEVTQTPSHQVTQMGQEVILRCVPISNHLYFYWYRQILGQKVEFLVSFYNNEISEKSEIFDDQFSVERPDGSNFTLKIRSTKLEDSAMYFCASSGQGGQPQHFGDGTRLSIL.

The genes are TRBV27 and TRBJ2-6, with 7 nucleotides matching TRBD1. V dropped 1 base and J dropped 0; count of bases not matched to a gene: 9. The CDR3 has 19 amino acids. Germline V gene data show CDR1 as MNHEY and CDR2 as SMNVEV (reference sequence). For the CDR3, the DNA is TGTGCCAGCAGTTTATTATGGACAGGAGAGCTCTCTGGGGCCAACGTCCTGACTTTC. Translating gives CASSLLWTGELSGANVLTF.

This sequence joins TRBV7-2 and TRBJ2-1; the D is unclear. The CDR3 has 12 residues. V gave up 0 bases and J gave up 7 bases, with 4 bases separating them. Looked up from germline, CDR1 is SGHTA and CDR2 is FQGNSA. CDR3 in amino acids: CASSLASNEQFF. The CDR3 DNA follows: TGTGCCAGCAGCTTAGCGTCAAATGAGCAGTTCTTC.

The chain combines TRBV10-3 with TRBJ2-7, with 7 nucleotides matching TRBD2. The CDR3 is 13 amino acids. Germline CDR1 ENHRY, CDR2 SYGVKD. J was trimmed by 5 bases and V by 2 bases; bases with no gene match: 3. CDR3 nucleotides: TGTGCCATCAGTGAGCGGGACTACCACGAGCAGTACTTC. The encoded protein is CAISERDYHEQYF.

This clone was counted a few times. The chain employs TRBV6-5 and TRBJ2-7; D perhaps matches TRBD2 (7 bases). Trimming removed 4 bases at V and 3 bases at J, with 19 bases between. The CDR3 extends over 16 amino acids. The V gene's germline CDR1 is MNHEY and CDR2 SVGAGI. CDR3 bases: TGTGCCAGCAGTTCCGAACTAGCGCCAGGGGTCTACGAGCAGTACTTC. Encoded protein: CASSSELAPGVYEQYF.

V usage is TRBV6-1 and J usage is TRBJ2-7; D possibly corresponds to TRBD1 (6 bases). Trimming left V 1 base short and J 3 bases short, with 19 bases between. CDR1 and CDR2 (germline): MNHNS, SASEGT. The CDR3 sequence is 17 residues long. The CDR3: CASSEVGIQGTYYEQYF. The CDR3 DNA follows: TGTGCCAGCAGTGAAGTCGGTATACAGGGAACTTACTACGAGCAGTACTTC.

The chain employs TRBV19 and TRBJ1-2, with a tentative D call TRBD1 (5 bases). Looked up from germline, CDR1 is LNHDA and CDR2 is SQIVND (reference sequence). The CDR3 totals 13 residues. V dropped 6 bases and J dropped 5 bases, with 13 bases sitting between them. The CDR3 loop reads CASRLGVSYGYTF. For the CDR3, the DNA is TGTGCCAGTAGATTAGGGGTCTCGTATGGCTACACCTTC.

V and J are TRBV2 and TRBJ1-1; tentative D call: TRBD1 (5 bases). Per germline, CDR1 SNHLY and CDR2 FYNNEI. V dropped 4 bases and J dropped 2 bases, with 11 bases sitting between them. This CDR3 is 14 amino acids long. The CDR3 DNA sequence: TGTGCCAGCAGTGCGGCAGGGCCCAACACTGAAGCTTTCTTT. The encoded protein is CASSAAGPNTEAFF.

The chain uses TRBV7-2 and TRBJ1-1; perhaps TRBD1 as D (5 bases). Germline V lookup: CDR1 SGHTA, CDR2 FQGNSA. Trimming took 4 bases from V and 1 from J, leaving 22 bases between them. This CDR3 is built from 18 residues. The CDR3 sequence: CASSSVPGRRVPNTEAFF. Written as DNA, the CDR3 is TGTGCCAGCAGCTCAGTCCCGGGACGGAGGGTCCCGAACACTGAAGCTTTCTTT. Using reference TRBV7-2 and TRBJ1-1 for the parts outside the CDR3, the full variable domain is GAGVSQSPSNKVTEKGKDVELRCDPISGHTALYWYRQSLGQGLEFLIYFQGNSAPDKSGLPSDRFSAERTGGSVSTLTIQRTQQEDSAVYLCASSSVPGRRVPNTEAFFGQGTRLTVV.

This clone appeared a single time. This chain uses TRBV27 with TRBJ1-6; weak D call: TRBD1 (6 bases). The CDR3 extends over 17 amino acids. Deletions cut 3 bases from V and 7 bases from J, with 19 bases between. Germline V lookup: CDR1 MNHEY, CDR2 SMNVEV (reference sequence). This CDR3 is CASSFEPLGASNSPLHF. For the CDR3, the DNA is TGTGCCAGCAGTTTCGAACCCTTGGGGGCTTCCAATTCACCCCTCCACTTT.

V is TRBV9 and J is TRBJ2-1, with 8 nucleotides matching TRBD2. The CDR3 covers 16 residues. Germline CDR1 reads SGDLS; CDR2 reads YYNGEE. J gave up 3 bases and V 3 bases, and 8 bases lay outside the gene matches. CDR3 DNA sequence: TGTGCCAGCAGCGCCAACGGGGGGGCCTTCTACAATGAGCAGTTCTTC. Its protein product is CASSANGGAFYNEQFF.

V usage is TRBV2 and J usage is TRBJ2-7; 11 nucleotides agree with TRBD1. The junction had 9 bases not matched to a gene; V was cut back by 4 bases and J by 7 bases. The germline V gene has CDR1 SNHLY and CDR2 FYNNEI. The CDR3 runs to 15 residues. CDR3 bases: TGTGCCAGCAGTGGGGGCCCGGGACAGGGGGGAGAGCAGTACTTC. This codes for CASSGGPGQGGEQYF.

This clone appeared a single time. This chain uses TRBV5-1 with TRBJ1-1, with a weak D call TRBD1 (6 bases). Trimming removed 5 bases at V and 3 bases at J, with 23 bases between. The CDR3 extends over 17 amino acids. Germline V gene data show CDR1 as SGHRS and CDR2 as YFSETQ. CDR3 nucleotide sequence: TGCGCCAGCAGGCCGGTCTACAGGGCTGTAAAGTACACTGAAGCTTTCTTT. It yields the protein CASRPVYRAVKYTEAFF.